Shown below are 5 T cell receptor beta chains from a single sample sequenced in a study of CD4 T cell repertoires in COVID-19. Produced via immunoSEQ multiplex PCR; TCRdb's table is partial and in-frame only. The profile shows about 75,000 clones, about four fifths of them singletons. Source: CD4+ T cells from peripheral blood, taken after recovery from COVID-19. The receptor source for this set is a human donor who had COVID-19.

The rearrangement joins TRBV3-1 (or the pseudogene TRBV3-2) to TRBJ1-2; TRBD1 agrees at 9 bases. The V and J ends lost 0 bases and 7 bases, in that order; junction bases with no gene match: 12. The length of the CDR3 is 17 residues. Germline lookup yields CDR1 LGHDT and CDR2 YNNKEL (reference sequence). This chain's CDR3 is CASSQDPFGQGQGGYTF. The CDR3 DNA reads TGTGCCAGCAGCCAAGATCCCTTTGGACAGGGGCAGGGTGGCTACACCTTC.

The chain couples TRBV19 to TRBJ1-4; maybe TRBD1 (5 bases). This CDR3 comprises 15 residues. CDR1 LNHDA and CDR2 SQIVND come from the germline V gene (reference sequence). The CDR3 reads CATSWGSATNEKLFF. The CDR3 DNA is TGTGCTACTAGTTGGGGGAGTGCAACTAATGAAAAACTGTTTTTT.

The chain carries TRBV7-9 and TRBJ1-5, with D tentatively TRBD1 (6 bases). Germline V gene sequence: CDR1 SEHNR, CDR2 FQNEAQ (reference sequence). V lost 3 bases to trimming and J lost 4 bases, with 13 bases between them. This CDR3 is 15 amino acids long. The CDR3 DNA is TGTGCCAGCAGCTTTGATCAGGGGAGTAATCAGCCCCAGCATTTT. It translates to CASSFDQGSNQPQHF.

This clone occurred a few times. The chain links TRBV27 to TRBJ2-5, with 7 positions matching TRBD1. Looked up from germline, CDR1 is MNHEY and CDR2 is SMNVEV (reference sequence). V was pared by 6 bases and J by 2 bases, with 21 bases of the junction left unmatched. CDR3 length equals 19 residues. CDR3 amino acids: CASSPKTGRPRGLQETQYF. DNA of the CDR3: TGTGCCAGCAGCCCAAAGACAGGGCGGCCGAGGGGCCTACAAGAGACCCAGTACTTC.

The chain couples TRBV20-1 to TRBJ1-2; a possible D gene is TRBD1 (5 bases). Germline V CDR1 and CDR2: DFQATT, SNEGSKA (reference sequence). The CDR3 sequence is 10 residues long. V was shortened by 0 bases and J by 12 bases, with 8 bases between the two germline ends. CDR3 sequence reads: CSAREQAHTF. The CDR3 nucleotides are TGCAGTGCTAGAGAACAGGCACACACCTTC.